The rows below give T cell receptor beta chains drawn from one sample of a study of stem cell transplantation in POMP-related autoinflammatory disease. Sequenced by immunoSEQ multiplex PCR; TCRdb stores in-frame clones only, minus some. The data hold some 68,000 clones, with roughly 93% observed a single time. This sample comprised CD4+ T cells from PBMCs, obtained after stem cell transplantation. These receptors originate from a human patient with POMP-related autoinflammation and immune dysregulation (PRAID). Some T cells may be provided by the graft donor. The CDR3 runs from the conserved cysteine through the conserved F or W. The D gene is left open where the match is weak.

- | TRBJ1-5 | TRBV29-1 | CSVGRASDQPQHF
- | TRBJ2-5 | TRBV19 | CASSMSRAETQYF
- | TRBJ1-2 | TRBV20-1 | CSASNRHDYGYTF
- | TRBJ1-4 | TRBV11-2 | CASSLLYASSEKLFF
- | TRBJ2-5 | TRBV28 | CASSLWVGETQYF
TRBD1 | TRBJ2-1 | TRBV29-1 | CSVYDRDYNEQFF
TRBD1 | TRBJ1-2 | TRBV30 | CAWARDRESYGYTF
- | TRBJ1-3 | TRBV5-6 | CASSFGAANSGNTIYF
- | TRBJ2-3 | TRBV5-6 | CASRVSGLWTPTDTQYF
TRBD1 | TRBJ2-3 | TRBV11-2 | CASSLGQGSADTQYF
- | TRBJ2-5 | TRBV11-2 | CASSLDPGMETQYF
- | TRBJ1-2 | TRBV4-1 | CASRQVSNYGYTF
- | TRBJ2-3 | TRBV30 | CASTLGRQDTQYF
- | TRBJ2-6 | TRBV11-2 | CASTPRGANVLTF
- | TRBJ1-6 | TRBV6-5 | CASSYGATPYNSPLHF
- | TRBJ2-2 | TRBV7-9 | CASSLGQANTGELFF
- | TRBJ1-4 | TRBV19 | CASRSVEGHQEKLFF
- | TRBJ1-2 | TRBV5-1 | CASRGSGPGSQKGNYGYTF
- | TRBJ2-5 | TRBV5-1 | CASSLLQGRETQYF
TRBD2 | TRBJ2-1 | TRBV28 | CASSLAGGNEQFF
TRBD1 | TRBJ2-5 | TRBV7-9 | CASSVSGTGGQETQYF
- | TRBJ2-5 | TRBV28 | CASSLHPGVGQETQYF
TRBD1 | TRBJ1-2 | TRBV6-5 | CASRNRGGYTF
- | TRBJ1-1 | TRBV28 | CASTPGGGGSKMGFF